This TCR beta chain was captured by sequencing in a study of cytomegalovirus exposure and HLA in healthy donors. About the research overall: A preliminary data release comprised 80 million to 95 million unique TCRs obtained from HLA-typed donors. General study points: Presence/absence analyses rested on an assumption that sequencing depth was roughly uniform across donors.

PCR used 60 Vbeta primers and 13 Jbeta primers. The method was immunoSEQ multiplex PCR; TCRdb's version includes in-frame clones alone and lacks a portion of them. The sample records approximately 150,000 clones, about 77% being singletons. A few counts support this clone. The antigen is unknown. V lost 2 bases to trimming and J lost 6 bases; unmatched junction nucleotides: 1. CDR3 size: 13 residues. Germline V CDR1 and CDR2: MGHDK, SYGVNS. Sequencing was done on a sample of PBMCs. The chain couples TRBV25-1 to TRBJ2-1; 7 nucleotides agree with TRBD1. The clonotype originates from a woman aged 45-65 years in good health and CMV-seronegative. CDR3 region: CASSEGDSNEQFF. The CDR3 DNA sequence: TGTGCCAGCAGTGAAGGGGACAGCAATGAGCAGTTCTTC.